This T cell receptor (beta chain) comes out of a study of blood T cell repertoires in COVID-19 (dated by TCRdb to 2018 to 2020). Turning to the overall study: The collaborator samples originated in the United States, Italy and Spain and spanned the acute and convalescent phases of COVID-19. The material from the prospective study consisted of cDNA or gDNA derived from T cells, B-cell-depleted T cells, or PBMCs. Deeply sampled blood TCRbeta repertoires from subjects exposed to, actively infected with, or recovered from COVID-19 were included in the dataset. The repertoires were released in a freely available public database meant as a resource for research on the immune response to SARS-CoV-2. The samples were drawn from the first 160 participants of the ongoing ImmuneRACE study and from some 1,300 subjects provided by 6 global collaborators. The sample metadata nearly always contained a de-identified subject ID, COVID-19 status, age in years and sex. Where HLA class I and class II types were available, the types were taken from metadata supplied by the sample provider, not from assay-based typing.

The collaborating institutions used their own protocols to collect whole blood in K2EDTA tubes. For TCRbeta analysis, collaborators shipped samples as frozen whole blood, isolated PBMCs, or DNA extracted from either of those sample types. To note about this clone: The clone's antigen remains unknown. No much larger clone exists at a distance of one base, and base qualities are not known.

TCRbeta CDR3 regions were amplified from genomic DNA using the immunoSEQ Assay, a bias-controlled multiplex PCR. As for the original processing: Within the assay, amplification of reference gene primers was used to estimate how many nucleated cells each sample contained. Sequence reads were collapsed and filtered to measure the absolute abundance of every unique TCRbeta CDR3 rearrangement. Productive Simpson clonality was computed per sample as the square root of Simpson's diversity index over productive rearrangements. TCRdb stores this immuneACCESS table with in-frame sequences only. Part of the clones is absent; in the studies checked, under half of the shortfall reflects unresolved V genes, and no reason is known for the rest. D and trimming come from the DNA, and the V and J calls and clone size come from that table. In this sample the table shows approximately 270,000 clones, under 90% of which occur a single time. 2% to 2.5% of the sample goes to the ten largest clones.

Study-wide findings and limitations: The amount of clinical and demographic metadata varied by source and participant and was provided uncurated.

CDR1 and CDR2 (SGHDT, YYEEEE) derive from the germline V gene. Relative to germline, V is 2 bases shorter and J is 4 bases shorter, with 7 bases between their ends. Taken from cysteine to phenylalanine, the CDR3 has 13 residues. The sequence is cut down to CDR3 DNA, 39 bases in frame from base 1. Sequencing used peripheral blood. The clonotype originates from a man over 45 with acute or convalescent COVID-19. This chain joins TRBV5-6 to TRBJ1-5; the D gene is perhaps TRBD1, on 5 matching bases. The CDR3 has the sequence CASSFQGNQPQHF. In nucleotide form, the sequence is TGTGCCAGCAGCTTCCAGGGAAATCAGCCCCAGCATTTT.